This T cell receptor (beta chain) was sequenced for a study of vaccination effects on CD4 cells after COVID-19 (dated 2022 in TCRdb). As for the study more broadly: Samples were taken from three convalescent patients early (day +14) and late (day +241, +227, +161 respectively) after vaccination. Across the study, the median time from the second dose to post-vaccine sampling was 72 days (range 14 to 241). In both COVID-19 convalescent patients and infection-naive vaccine recipients, the study compared SARS-CoV-2 spike-specific CD4+ TCR repertoires from before mRNA vaccination with those from after it. A total of nine to ten COVID-19 convalescent patients and a few SARS-CoV-2-naive healthy vaccine recipients were included in the full study. The Oncomine TCR Beta short-read assay on an Illumina iSeq 100 was used to sequence cultures from other donors in the study. Points the paper makes about the study in general: At late post-vaccination timepoints, both infection-induced and vaccine-induced clones showed marked clonal contraction, consistent with waning T cell responses. For convalescent patients, new clones induced by the vaccine made up most of the post-vaccine spike-reactive repertoire, and these new clones were largely distinct from the clones induced by infection. Only a small number of convalescent patients were included, and no early post-infection timepoints were available, which limited the study.

Libraries were constructed by the immunoSEQ multiplex PCR assay. DNA from the CD4+ T cells that had been cultured and isolated underwent TCR beta CDR3 sequencing. As for the authors' bioinformatics: Non-productive TCR sequences were removed and reads were trimmed to the CDR3 region, keeping CDR3s of at least 7 amino acids. The MANAFEST web app was used to identify antigen-specific clonotypes by comparing expansion in peptide wells with expansion in reference cultures. For clones to be considered positive, expansion at FDR<0.05 versus reference and all other wells, an odds ratio above 5, and a frequency above 0.1% in two replicate wells were required. Cross-reactive clonotypes were defined as significantly expanded in SARS-CoV-2 spike wells and in at least one common cold coronavirus spike condition. CDR3 similarity was assessed by Levenshtein distance with the stringdist R package, and unrooted trees were built with ape in R 3.6.1. TCRdb stores this immuneACCESS table with in-frame sequences only. Part of the clones is absent; in the studies checked, under half of the shortfall reflects unresolved V genes, and no reason is known for the rest. The DNA gave D and trimming, while V, J and clone size come from that table. The sample table shows about 14,000 clones, and around 80% are seen once. 15% to 20% of the sample goes to the ten largest clones.

CDR1 and CDR2 are drawn from the germline V gene (reference sequence): LGHDT, YNNKEL. Germline trimming amounts to 4 bases on V and 4 bases on J, with 0 as the count of junction bases outside the gene matches. The cysteine opens and the phenylalanine closes a CDR3 of 13 amino acids. Only the CDR3 portion is preserved as DNA: 39 bases, with reading frame beginning at the first base. Regarding this clone: Its antigen is unknown. There are no base qualities to consult, and no much larger clone falls within one base.

In the ViraFEST assay, PBMC were stimulated with viral peptide pools, and antigen-specific CD4+ T cell clonotypes were then identified by expansion using TCR sequencing. After roughly 11 days of culture, CD4+ T cells were isolated with the EasySep CD4+ T cell isolation kit. Convalescent patients had PCR-confirmed SARS-CoV-2 infection between March and December 2020, before Alpha, Beta and Delta variants emerged in the United States. Each participant received two doses of an mRNA SARS-CoV-2 vaccine, either BNT162b2 or mRNA-1273. A few million PBMC per well were cultured with about 10 ug/ml peptides in IMDM containing approximately 4.7% human AB serum, approximately 10 IU/ml IL-2 and gentamicin. Half of the culture medium was replaced with fresh IL-2-containing medium on days 3 and 7. Each peptide stimulation condition was cultured in triplicate wells unless otherwise noted. Using Ficoll-Paque Plus gradient centrifugation, PBMC were separated from whole blood and then either used fresh or cryopreserved at -140C. The spike proteins of SARS-CoV-2 and of the common cold coronaviruses HCoV-NL63, HCoV-OC43 and HCoV-229E were spanned by overlapping peptide pools. Genomic DNA was extracted from cultured CD4+ T cells with the QIAamp micro DNA kit.

This clonotype originated in a human donor who had a prior SARS-CoV-2 infection. In this chain, TRBV3-1 (or the pseudogene TRBV3-2) is recombined with TRBJ2-5; 10 nucleotides in the junction match TRBD2. The sequences come from CD4+ T cells from PBMCs cultured with SARS-CoV-2 spike peptides, collected after COVID-19 vaccination. The sample's cell subset or site label, decoded: SARS-CoV-2 spike overlapping peptide pool stimulation. The sequenced DNA: TGTGCCAGCAGCCGACTAGCGGGAGAGACCCAGTACTTC. Translated, this gives CASSRLAGETQYF.